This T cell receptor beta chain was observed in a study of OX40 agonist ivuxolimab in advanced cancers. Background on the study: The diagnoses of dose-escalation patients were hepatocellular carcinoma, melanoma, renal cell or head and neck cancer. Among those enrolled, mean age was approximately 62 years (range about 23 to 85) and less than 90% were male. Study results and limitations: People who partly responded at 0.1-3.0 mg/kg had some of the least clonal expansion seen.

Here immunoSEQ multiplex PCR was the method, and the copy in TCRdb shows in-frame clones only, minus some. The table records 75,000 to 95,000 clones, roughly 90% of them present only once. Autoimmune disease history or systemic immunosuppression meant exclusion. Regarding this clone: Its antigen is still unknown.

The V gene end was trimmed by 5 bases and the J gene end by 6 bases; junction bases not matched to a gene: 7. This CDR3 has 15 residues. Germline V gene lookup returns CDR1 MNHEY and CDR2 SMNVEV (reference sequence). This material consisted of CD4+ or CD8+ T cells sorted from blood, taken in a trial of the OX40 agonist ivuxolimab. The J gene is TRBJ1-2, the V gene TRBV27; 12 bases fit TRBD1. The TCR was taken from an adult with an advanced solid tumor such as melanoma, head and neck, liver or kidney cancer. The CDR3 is CASSAGQGAANGYTF. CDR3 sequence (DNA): TGTGCCAGCAGTGCGGGACAGGGGGCGGCCAATGGCTACACCTTC.